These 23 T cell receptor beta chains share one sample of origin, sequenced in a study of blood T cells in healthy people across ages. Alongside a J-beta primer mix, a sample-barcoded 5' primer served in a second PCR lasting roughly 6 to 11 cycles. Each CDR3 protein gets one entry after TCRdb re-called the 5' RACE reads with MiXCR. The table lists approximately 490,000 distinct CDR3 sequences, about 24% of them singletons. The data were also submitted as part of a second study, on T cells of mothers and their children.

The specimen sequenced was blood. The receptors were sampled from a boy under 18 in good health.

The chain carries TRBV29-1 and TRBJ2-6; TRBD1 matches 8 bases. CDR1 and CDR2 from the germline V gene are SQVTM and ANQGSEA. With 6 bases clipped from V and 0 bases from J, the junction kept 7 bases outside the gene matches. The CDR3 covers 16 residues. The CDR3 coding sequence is TGCAGCGTAGGGGGACAGGCCAGCTCTGGGGCCAACGTCCTGACTTTC. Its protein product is CSVGGQASSGANVLTF.

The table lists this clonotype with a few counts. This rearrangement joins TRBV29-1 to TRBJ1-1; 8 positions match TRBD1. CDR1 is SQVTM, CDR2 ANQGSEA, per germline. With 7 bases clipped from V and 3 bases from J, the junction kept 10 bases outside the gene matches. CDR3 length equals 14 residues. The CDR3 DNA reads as TGCAGCGCCAACGGACAGGGAGGAGACACTGAAGCTTTCTTT. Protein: CSANGQGGDTEAFF.

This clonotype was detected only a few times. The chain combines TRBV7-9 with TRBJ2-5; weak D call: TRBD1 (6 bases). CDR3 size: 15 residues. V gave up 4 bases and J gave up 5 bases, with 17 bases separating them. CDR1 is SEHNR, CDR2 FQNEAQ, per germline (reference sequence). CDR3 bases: TGTGCCAGCAGCTCACAGGGTCGAGGCGCGGAGACCCAGTACTTC. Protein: CASSSQGRGAETQYF.

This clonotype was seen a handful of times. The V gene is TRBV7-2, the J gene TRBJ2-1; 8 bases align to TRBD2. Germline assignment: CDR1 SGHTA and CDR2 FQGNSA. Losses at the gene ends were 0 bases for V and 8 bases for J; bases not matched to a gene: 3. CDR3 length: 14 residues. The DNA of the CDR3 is TGTGCCAGCAGCTTAGCTAGCGGGGTGGATGAGCAGTTCTTC. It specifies CASSLASGVDEQFF.

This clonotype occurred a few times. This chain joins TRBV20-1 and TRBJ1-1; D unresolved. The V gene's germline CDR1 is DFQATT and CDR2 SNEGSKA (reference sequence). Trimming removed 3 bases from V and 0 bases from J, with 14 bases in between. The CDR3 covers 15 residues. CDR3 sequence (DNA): TGCAGTGCTAGCGCAGCCCGAGACCTGAACACTGAAGCTTTCTTT. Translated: CSASAARDLNTEAFF.

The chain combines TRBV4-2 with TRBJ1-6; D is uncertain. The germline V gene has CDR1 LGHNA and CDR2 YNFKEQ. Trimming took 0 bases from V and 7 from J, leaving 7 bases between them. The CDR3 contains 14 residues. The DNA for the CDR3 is TGTGCCAGCAGCCAAGATGTGAGGAATTCACCCCTCCACTTT. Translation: CASSQDVRNSPLHF.

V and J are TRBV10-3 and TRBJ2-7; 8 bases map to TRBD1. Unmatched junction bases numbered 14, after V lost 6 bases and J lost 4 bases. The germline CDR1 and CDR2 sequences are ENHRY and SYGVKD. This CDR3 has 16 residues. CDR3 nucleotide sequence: TGTGCCATCAGCCGGGGGACAGGAAGTAGAGATTACGAGCAGTACTTC. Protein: CAISRGTGSRDYEQYF.

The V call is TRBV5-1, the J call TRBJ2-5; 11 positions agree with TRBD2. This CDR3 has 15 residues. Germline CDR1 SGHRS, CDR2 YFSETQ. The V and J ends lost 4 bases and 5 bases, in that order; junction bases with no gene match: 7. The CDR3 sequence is CASSILAGVDETQYF. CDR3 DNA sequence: TGCGCCAGCAGCATACTAGCGGGGGTCGATGAGACCCAGTACTTC.

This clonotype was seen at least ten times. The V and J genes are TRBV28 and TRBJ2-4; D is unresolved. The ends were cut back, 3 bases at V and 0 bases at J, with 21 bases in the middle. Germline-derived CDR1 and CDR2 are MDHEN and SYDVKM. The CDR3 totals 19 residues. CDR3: CASSFIRPGRPLAKNIQYF. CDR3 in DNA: TGTGCCAGCAGTTTTATAAGGCCGGGCCGGCCCTTAGCCAAAAACATTCAGTACTTC. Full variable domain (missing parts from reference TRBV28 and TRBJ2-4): DVKVTQSSRYLVKRTGEKVFLECVQDMDHENMFWYRQDPGLGLRLIYFSYDVKMKEKGDIPEGYSVSREKKERFSLILESASTNQTSMYLCASSFIRPGRPLAKNIQYFGAGTRLSVL.

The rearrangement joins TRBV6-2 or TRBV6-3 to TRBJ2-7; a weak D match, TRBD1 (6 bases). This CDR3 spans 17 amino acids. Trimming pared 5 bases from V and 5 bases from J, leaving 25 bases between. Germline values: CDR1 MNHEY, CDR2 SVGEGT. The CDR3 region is CASSLADRGTPRHEQYF. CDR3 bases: TGTGCCAGCAGTCTAGCAGACCGAGGGACACCTAGGCACGAGCAGTACTTC.

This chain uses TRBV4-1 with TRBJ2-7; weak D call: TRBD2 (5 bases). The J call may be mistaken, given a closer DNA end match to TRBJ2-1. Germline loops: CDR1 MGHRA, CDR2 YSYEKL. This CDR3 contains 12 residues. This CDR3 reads CASSFGVREQFF. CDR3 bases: TGCGCCAGCAGCTTCGGGGTTAGGGAGCAGTTCTTC.

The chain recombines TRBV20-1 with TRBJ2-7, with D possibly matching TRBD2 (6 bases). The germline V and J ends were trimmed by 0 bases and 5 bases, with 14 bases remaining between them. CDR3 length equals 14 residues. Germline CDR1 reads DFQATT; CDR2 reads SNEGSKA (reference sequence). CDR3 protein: CSARDEGGLHEQYF. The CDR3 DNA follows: TGCAGTGCTAGAGATGAAGGAGGGCTCCACGAGCAGTACTTC.

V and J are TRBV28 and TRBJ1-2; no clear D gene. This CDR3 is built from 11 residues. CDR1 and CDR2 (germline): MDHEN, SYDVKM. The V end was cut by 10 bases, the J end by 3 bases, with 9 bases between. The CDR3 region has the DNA TGTGCCACCACTAACTACTATGGCTACACCTTC. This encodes CATTNYYGYTF.

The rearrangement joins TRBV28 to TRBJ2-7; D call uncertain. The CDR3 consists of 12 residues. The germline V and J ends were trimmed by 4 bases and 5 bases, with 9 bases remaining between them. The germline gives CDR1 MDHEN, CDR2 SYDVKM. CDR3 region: CASSYGSDEQYF. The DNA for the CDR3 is TGTGCCAGCAGTTACGGGTCTGACGAGCAGTACTTC.

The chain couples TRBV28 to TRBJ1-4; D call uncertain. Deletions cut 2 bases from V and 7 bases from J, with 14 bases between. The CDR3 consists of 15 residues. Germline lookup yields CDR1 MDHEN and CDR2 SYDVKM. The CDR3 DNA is TGTGCCAGCAGTTTACAAGGACTGACCAGTGAAAAACTGTTTTTT. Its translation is CASSLQGLTSEKLFF.

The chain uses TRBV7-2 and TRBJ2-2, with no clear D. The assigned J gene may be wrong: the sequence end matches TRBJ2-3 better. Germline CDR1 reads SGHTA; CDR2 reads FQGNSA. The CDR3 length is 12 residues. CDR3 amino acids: CASSLDRQTQYF. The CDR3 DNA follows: TGTGCCAGCAGCCTGGACCGTCAAACGCAGTATTTT.

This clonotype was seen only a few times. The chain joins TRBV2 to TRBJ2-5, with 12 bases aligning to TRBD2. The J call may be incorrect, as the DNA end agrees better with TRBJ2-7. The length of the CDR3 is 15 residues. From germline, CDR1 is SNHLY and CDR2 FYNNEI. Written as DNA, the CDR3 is TGTGCCAGCAGCGAGACTAGCGGGGGAGCCTACGAGCAGTACTTC. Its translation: CASSETSGGAYEQYF.

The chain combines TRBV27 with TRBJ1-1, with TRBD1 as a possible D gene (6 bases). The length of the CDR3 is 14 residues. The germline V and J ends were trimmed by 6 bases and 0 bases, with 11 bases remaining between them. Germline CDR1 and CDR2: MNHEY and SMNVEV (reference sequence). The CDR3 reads CASSRGAVNTEAFF. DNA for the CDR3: TGTGCCAGCAGCCGGGGGGCAGTGAACACTGAAGCTTTCTTT.

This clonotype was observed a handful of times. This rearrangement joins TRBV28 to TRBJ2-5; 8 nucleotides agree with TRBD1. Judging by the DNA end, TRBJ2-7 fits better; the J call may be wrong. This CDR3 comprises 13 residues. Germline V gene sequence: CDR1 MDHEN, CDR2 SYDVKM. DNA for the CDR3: TGTGCCAGCAGTTTAACAGGGGGGAACGAGCAGTACTTC. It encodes CASSLTGGNEQYF.

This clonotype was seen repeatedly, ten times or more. CDR3 sequence (DNA): TGTGCCAGCAGTTACTCACCTAGCGGGGAGCAAGAGACCCAGTACTTC. It translates to CASSYSPSGEQETQYF. The rearrangement links TRBV6-5 to TRBJ2-5; TRBD2 aligns across 9 bases. V lost 0 bases and J lost 2; bases outside the gene matches: 4. Germline V gene sequence: CDR1 MNHEY, CDR2 SVGAGI. This CDR3 has 16 amino acids.

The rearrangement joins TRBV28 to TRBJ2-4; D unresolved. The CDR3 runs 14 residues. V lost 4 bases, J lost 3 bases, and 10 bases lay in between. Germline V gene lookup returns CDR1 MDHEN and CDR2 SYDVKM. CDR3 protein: CASSSRTSKNIQYF. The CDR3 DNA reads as TGTGCCAGCAGTTCGAGGACGAGCAAAAACATTCAGTACTTC.

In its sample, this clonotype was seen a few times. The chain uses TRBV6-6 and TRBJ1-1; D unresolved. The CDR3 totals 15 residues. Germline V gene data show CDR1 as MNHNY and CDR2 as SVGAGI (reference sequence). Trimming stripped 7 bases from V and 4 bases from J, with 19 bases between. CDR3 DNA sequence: TGTGCCAGCACATTACAACGCGCAGGCGGCACTGAAGCTTTCTTT. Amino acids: CASTLQRAGGTEAFF.

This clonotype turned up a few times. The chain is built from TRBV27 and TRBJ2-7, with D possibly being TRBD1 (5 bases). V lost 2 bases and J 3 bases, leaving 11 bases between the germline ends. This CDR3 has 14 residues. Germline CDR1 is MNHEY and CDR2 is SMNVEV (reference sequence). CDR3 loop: CASSLHLQGYEQYF. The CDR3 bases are TGTGCCAGCAGTTTACACCTGCAGGGCTACGAGCAGTACTTC.